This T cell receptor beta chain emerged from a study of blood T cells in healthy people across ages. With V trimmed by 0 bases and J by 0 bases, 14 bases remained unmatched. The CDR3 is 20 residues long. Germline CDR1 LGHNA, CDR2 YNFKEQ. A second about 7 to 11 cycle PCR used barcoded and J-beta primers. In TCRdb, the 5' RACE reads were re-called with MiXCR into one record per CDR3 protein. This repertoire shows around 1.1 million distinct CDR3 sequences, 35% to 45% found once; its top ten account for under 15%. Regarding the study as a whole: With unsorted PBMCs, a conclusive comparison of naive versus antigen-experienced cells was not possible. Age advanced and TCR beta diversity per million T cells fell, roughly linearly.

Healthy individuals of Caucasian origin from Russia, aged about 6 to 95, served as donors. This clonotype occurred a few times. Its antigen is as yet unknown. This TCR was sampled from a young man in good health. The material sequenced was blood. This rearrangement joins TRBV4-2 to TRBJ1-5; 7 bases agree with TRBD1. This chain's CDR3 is CASSQEVGQRGTNSNQPQHF. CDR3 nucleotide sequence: TGTGCCAGCAGCCAAGAGGTGGGACAGCGCGGGACGAATAGCAATCAGCCCCAGCATTTT.